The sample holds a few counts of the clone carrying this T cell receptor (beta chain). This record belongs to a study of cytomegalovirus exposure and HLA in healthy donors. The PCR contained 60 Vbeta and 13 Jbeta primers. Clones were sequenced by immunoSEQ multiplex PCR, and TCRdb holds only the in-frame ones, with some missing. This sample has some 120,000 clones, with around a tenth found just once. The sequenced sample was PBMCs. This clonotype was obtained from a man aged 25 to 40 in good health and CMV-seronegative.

CDR3 region: CASSRPGTGGAGYTF. The CDR3 DNA is TGTGCCAGCAGTCGTCCCGGGACAGGGGGCGCGGGCTACACCTTC. V gene TRBV5-4 combines with J gene TRBJ1-2, with TRBD1 matching over 12 bases. J was trimmed by 8 bases and V by 5 bases; bases with no gene match: 10. The CDR3 runs 15 residues. Germline CDR1 SGHNT, CDR2 YYREEE (reference sequence).